The 27 T cell receptor beta chains below all came from one sample that was sequenced in a study of OX40 agonist ivuxolimab in advanced cancers. Only in-frame clones appear in the TCRdb table, and some are missing; sequencing was by immunoSEQ multiplex PCR. The sample shows 60,000 to 70,000 clones, 75% to 85% of them seen only once. The specimen was CD4+ or CD8+ T cells sorted from blood, collected in a trial of the OX40 agonist ivuxolimab. All receptors derive from an adult with an advanced solid tumor such as melanoma, head and neck, liver or kidney cancer.

A note on this clone: Germline is not matched at one junction end, which may reflect a read error. The chain joins TRBV6-6 to TRBJ2-1, with 9 bases identical to TRBD1. Germline V gene data show CDR1 as MNHNY and CDR2 as SVGAGI (reference sequence). This CDR3 is 13 amino acids long. This CDR3 is CASSYLGTGNKIF. In nucleotides, the CDR3 is TGTGCCAGCAGTTACTTGGGGACAGGGAACAAGATCTTC.

This clone has just a few counts. The V and J genes are TRBV30 and TRBJ1-2; D remains ambiguous. The CDR3 consists of 13 residues. Trimming cost V 2 bases and J 5 bases, with 12 bases left between them. The germline CDR1 and CDR2 sequences are GTSNPN and SVGIG (reference sequence). This CDR3 reads CAWSPGLRYGYTF. DNA of the CDR3: TGTGCCTGGAGTCCCGGGCTCCGATATGGCTACACCTTC.

The gene calls are TRBV2 and TRBJ1-2; tentatively, D is TRBD1 (5 bases). V lost 5 bases and J 3 bases, leaving 16 bases between the germline ends. CDR1 and CDR2 from the germline V gene are SNHLY and FYNNEI. This CDR3 comprises 15 residues. The CDR3 is CASSLQRGGYYGYTF. Here the CDR3 DNA reads TGTGCCAGCAGTCTCCAGAGGGGAGGCTACTATGGCTACACCTTC. Combining the CDR3 with reference TRBV2 and TRBJ1-2 gives the whole variable domain EPEVTQTPSHQVTQMGQEVILRCVPISNHLYFYWYRQILGQKVEFLVSFYNNEISEKSEIFDDQFSVERPDGSNFTLKIRSTKLEDSAMYFCASSLQRGGYYGYTFGSGTRLTVV.

This sequence joins TRBV10-3 and TRBJ1-5; D remains ambiguous. The germline V gene has CDR1 ENHRY and CDR2 SYGVKD. The CDR3 consists of 13 residues. V was cut by 4 bases and J by 7 bases, with 11 bases left in between. CDR3 nucleotides: TGTGCCATCAGTGGTAGGCCCGGCCAGCCCCAGCATTTT. This encodes CAISGRPGQPQHF.

The chain combines TRBV7-8 with TRBJ2-7; D not certain. Trimming took off 1 base at V and 1 base at J, with 8 bases between the two ends. Germline lookup yields CDR1 SGHVS and CDR2 FQNEAQ. The CDR3 loop spans 14 amino acids. CDR3 in amino acids: CASSLGRWSYEQYV. CDR3 in DNA: TGTGCCAGCAGCTTAGGACGGTGGTCCTACGAGCAGTACGTC.

V is TRBV18 and J is TRBJ1-3; 9 nucleotides match TRBD1. V lost 5 bases to trimming and J lost 1 base; unmatched junction nucleotides: 3. Germline loops: CDR1 KGHSH, CDR2 LQKENI. The CDR3 extends over 15 amino acids. CDR3 residues: CASSLGQGSGNTIYF. The CDR3 region has the DNA TGTGCCAGCTCATTGGGACAGGGTTCTGGAAACACCATATATTTT.

The chain links TRBV5-1 to TRBJ2-7; D perhaps matches TRBD2 (5 bases). CDR3 length equals 12 residues. Germline CDR1 is SGHRS and CDR2 is YFSETQ. With 1 base removed from V and 5 bases from J, the gap between germline ends came to 7 bases. The CDR3 sequence: CASSLTGNEQYV. CDR3 sequence (DNA): TGCGCCAGCAGCTTGACGGGGAACGAGCAGTACGTC.

The rearrangement links TRBV30 to TRBJ1-2; maybe TRBD1 (5 bases). The CDR3 totals 13 residues. The germline V and J ends were trimmed by 2 bases and 4 bases, with 11 bases remaining between them. Germline CDR1 GTSNPN, CDR2 SVGIG (reference sequence). The CDR3 spells CAWSRDRVYGYTF. The CDR3 DNA sequence: TGTGCCTGGAGTCGGGACCGCGTCTATGGCTACACCTTC.

The V call is TRBV2, the J call TRBJ1-2; 8 nucleotides match TRBD1. CDR1 and CDR2 (germline): SNHLY, FYNNEI. There are 14 residues in the CDR3. V lost 6 bases and J lost 5; bases outside the gene matches: 8. The CDR3 bases are TGTGCCAGCAGCACGGACAGGGCCACATATGGCTACACCTTC. This encodes CASSTDRATYGYTF.

The J gene is TRBJ2-1, the V gene TRBV4-3; D call uncertain. Per germline, CDR1 LGHNA and CDR2 YSLEER. Between the trimmed V and J ends, which lost 0 bases and 7 bases, there was a span of 4 bases. CDR3 length equals 12 residues. CDR3 region: CASSQEGNEQFF. DNA of the CDR3: TGCGCCAGCAGCCAAGAGGGAAATGAGCAGTTCTTC.

The chain couples TRBV2 to TRBJ1-2; a weak D match, TRBD1 (6 bases). CDR3 length: 16 amino acids. CDR1 SNHLY and CDR2 FYNNEI come from the germline V gene. V was shortened by 7 bases and J by 1 base, with 19 bases between the two germline ends. CDR3 amino acids: CASTPGQILFNYGYTF. Written as DNA, the CDR3 is TGTGCCAGCACTCCGGGACAAATACTTTTTAACTATGGCTACACCTTC.

Points on this clone: At one end the junction does not follow the germline gene, possibly because of a read error. This chain uses TRBV28 with TRBJ1-2; unclear D gene. Germline-derived CDR1 and CDR2 are MDHEN and SYDVKM. The CDR3 has 13 amino acids. CDR3 protein: CTSSLTRIYGYTF. Written as DNA, the CDR3 is TGTACCAGCAGTCTCACACGCATCTATGGCTACACCTTC.

The chain combines TRBV28 with TRBJ2-7; D call uncertain. The germline V gene has CDR1 MDHEN and CDR2 SYDVKM. V gave up 6 bases and J gave up 4 bases, with 19 bases separating them. CDR3 length equals 15 residues. This chain's CDR3 is CASRSAGSHGYEQYF. CDR3 in DNA: TGTGCCAGCAGGAGTGCCGGCAGCCATGGGTACGAGCAGTACTTC. Full variable domain (missing parts from reference TRBV28 and TRBJ2-7): DVKVTQSSRYLVKRTGEKVFLECVQDMDHENMFWYRQDPGLGLRLIYFSYDVKMKEKGDIPEGYSVSREKKERFSLILESASTNQTSMYLCASRSAGSHGYEQYFGPGTRLTVT.

The chain joins TRBV7-2 to TRBJ2-5; D is unclear. This CDR3 has 10 residues. The ends were cut back, 1 base at V and 6 bases at J, with 0 bases in the middle. Germline assignment: CDR1 SGHTA and CDR2 FQGNSA. The CDR3 reads CASSLETQYF. The CDR3 bases are TGTGCCAGCAGCTTAGAGACCCAGTACTTC.

V is TRBV7-9 and J is TRBJ1-5; the D is unclear. CDR1 SEHNR and CDR2 FQNEAQ come from the germline V gene (reference sequence). The CDR3 has 14 amino acids. V dropped 0 bases and J dropped 6 bases, with 9 bases sitting between them. The CDR3: CASSLASETQPQHF. The DNA of the CDR3 is TGTGCCAGCAGCTTAGCCTCGGAGACTCAGCCCCAGCATTTT.

The chain carries TRBV27 and TRBJ1-5, with D perhaps TRBD1 (6 bases). This CDR3 region has 16 residues. Per germline, CDR1 MNHEY and CDR2 SMNVEV (reference sequence). The germline V and J ends were trimmed by 5 bases and 1 base, with 15 bases remaining between them. Here the CDR3 reads CASSPGHLASNQPQHF. The CDR3 coding sequence is TGTGCCAGCAGTCCGGGACACCTCGCGAGCAATCAGCCCCAGCATTTT.

This clone was observed a few times. The gene calls are TRBV25-1 and TRBJ1-1; 7 nucleotides line up with TRBD1. The CDR3 consists of 13 residues. CDR1 and CDR2 from the germline V gene are MGHDK and SYGVNS. The V segment lost 7 bases and the J segment 6 bases; nucleotides outside the gene matches: 8. The CDR3 DNA sequence: TGTGCCAGCACGGGACAGTTTGGGTCTGAAGCTTTCTTT. Protein sequence: CASTGQFGSEAFF.

This clone has only a few counts. The J gene is TRBJ1-1, the V gene TRBV28, with 7 bases fitting TRBD1. There are 15 residues in the CDR3. Per the germline V gene, CDR1 is MDHEN and CDR2 is SYDVKM. V gave up 6 bases and J gave up 4 bases; unmatched junction bases: 11. In DNA, the CDR3 is TGTGCCAGCAGAAGAGACAGGGTTTATGCCACTGAAGCTTTCTTT. As protein: CASRRDRVYATEAFF.

The V and J genes are TRBV19 and TRBJ2-1, with 14 bases matching TRBD2. The CDR3 totals 20 residues. Germline V gene data show CDR1 as LNHDA and CDR2 as SQIVND (reference sequence). V lost 5 bases, J lost 2 bases, and 14 bases stayed unmatched. The CDR3 reads CASSRQGLAGVIRAYNEQFF. CDR3 bases: TGTGCCAGTAGTCGGCAGGGACTAGCGGGAGTTATAAGGGCCTACAATGAGCAGTTCTTC.

The chain has TRBV6-5 and TRBJ1-3; D may be TRBD1 (6 bases). CDR3 length: 15 amino acids. In germline, CDR1 is MNHEY, CDR2 SVGAGI. Trimming stripped 0 bases from V and 3 bases from J, with 9 bases between. CDR3: CASSYSQQGGNTIYF. The DNA of the CDR3 is TGTGCCAGCAGTTACTCGCAACAGGGTGGAAACACCATATATTTT.

A word on this clone: Other DNA sequences in the same sample also yield this CDR3. The genes are TRBV19 and TRBJ1-1; no reliable D call. The germline V and J ends were trimmed by 3 bases and 1 base, with 9 bases remaining between them. Germline V gene lookup returns CDR1 LNHDA and CDR2 SQIVND (reference sequence). The CDR3 loop spans 14 amino acids. This CDR3 is CASSIGSRNTEAFF. For the CDR3, the DNA is TGTGCCAGTAGTATTGGCAGCCGGAACACTGAAGCTTTCTTT. Variable domain in full (rest from reference TRBV19 and TRBJ1-1): DGGITQSPKYLFRKEGQNVTLSCEQNLNHDAMYWYRQDPGQGLRLIYYSQIVNDFQKGDIAEGYSVSREKKESFPLTVTSAQKNPTAFYLCASSIGSRNTEAFFGQGTRLTVV.

The chain carries TRBV29-1 and TRBJ1-4, with TRBD1 matching over 7 bases. V was pared by 1 base and J by 8 bases, with 4 bases of the junction left unmatched. This CDR3 contains 13 residues. Germline CDR1 is SQVTM and CDR2 is ANQGSEA. CDR3 coding DNA: TGCAGCGTTGAAGGACAGGGCGGGGAAAAACTGTTTTTT. It is translated as CSVEGQGGEKLFF.

The chain couples TRBV4-3 to TRBJ2-1, with TRBD2 matching 7 bases. From germline, CDR1 is LGHNA and CDR2 YSLEER. J was trimmed by 0 bases and V by 4 bases; bases with no gene match: 6. This CDR3 contains 16 residues. CDR3 bases: TGCGCCAGCAGCCCAGAGGGACTAAACTCCTACAATGAGCAGTTCTTC. This gives the protein CASSPEGLNSYNEQFF.

This sequence joins TRBV2 and TRBJ1-1; D gene unclear. The V and J ends lost 6 bases and 0 bases respectively, with 8 bases between them. The CDR3 is 13 amino acids. The V gene's germline CDR1 is SNHLY and CDR2 FYNNEI. The CDR3 DNA sequence: TGTGCCAGCAGGAAGACACTGAACACTGAAGCTTTCTTT. Translating gives CASRKTLNTEAFF.

The chain employs TRBV28 and TRBJ2-2; D might be TRBD1 (6 bases). CDR1 is MDHEN and CDR2 is SYDVKM in the germline V gene. The ends were cut back, 0 bases at V and 4 bases at J, with 9 bases in the middle. This CDR3 is 15 amino acids long. The CDR3 DNA follows: TGTGCCAGCAGTTTATGGGGGGCAAGCACCGGGGAGCTGTTTTTT. The encoded protein is CASSLWGASTGELFF.

The chain links TRBV5-1 to TRBJ1-5, with TRBD1 matching 7 bases. V trimming: 2 bases; J trimming: 3 bases; junction bases outside the gene matches: 5. Germline values: CDR1 SGHRS, CDR2 YFSETQ. The CDR3 length is 15 residues. This CDR3 is CASSFTGVYNQPQHF. The DNA for the CDR3 is TGCGCCAGCAGCTTTACAGGGGTCTACAATCAGCCCCAGCATTTT.

This chain uses TRBV7-2 with TRBJ2-7; D is possibly TRBD2 (6 bases). The CDR3 consists of 13 residues. V lost 5 bases, J lost 6 bases, and 14 bases lay in between. CDR1 is SGHTA and CDR2 is FQGNSA in the germline V gene. The CDR3 region has the DNA TGTGCCAGCAGCCGAGAACTAGCTACCGAGCAGTACTTC. It translates to CASSRELATEQYF.